Below are 5 T cell receptor beta chains sequenced from a single sample in a study of shared clonotypes between healthy human individuals. Libraries were prepared by immunoSEQ multiplex PCR; TCRdb keeps only in-frame clonotypes and omits some of them. The table has some 1,600,000 clones, 95% to 99% seen once; the top ten hold 0.45%. The sequenced material came from naive CD4+ T cells sorted from blood. Described subset: CD45RA+ positively selected. These TCRs come from a man in his thirties or forties in good health.

V gene TRBV27 combines with J gene TRBJ2-4; D might be TRBD2 (5 bases). V lost 5 bases and J lost 6, with 20 bases in between. The germline V gene encodes CDR1 MNHEY and CDR2 SMNVEV (reference sequence). This CDR3 comprises 16 residues. CDR3 nucleotide sequence: TGTGCCAGCAGTCTCCTCTCAGGCGGACTCGGAAACATTCAGTACTTC. It translates to CASSLLSGGLGNIQYF.

This sequence joins TRBV18 and TRBJ2-2; D may be TRBD2 (6 bases). The CDR3 sequence is 17 residues long. Germline CDR1 is KGHSH and CDR2 is LQKENI. Trimming stripped 6 bases from V and 6 bases from J, with 23 bases between. The chain's CDR3 is CASSAGKGPPAAGELFF. In nucleotides, the CDR3 is TGTGCCAGCTCCGCGGGGAAGGGACCGCCCGCGGCCGGGGAGCTGTTTTTT.

The V call is TRBV7-9, the J call TRBJ1-4; a possible D gene is TRBD1 (5 bases). The CDR3 covers 15 residues. V shed 3 bases and J shed 8 bases, with 16 bases lying between them. The germline V gene has CDR1 SEHNR and CDR2 FQNEAQ (reference sequence). The CDR3 is CASSLRVGEREKLFF. The CDR3 DNA reads as TGTGCCAGCAGCTTGAGGGTGGGGGAGCGAGAAAAACTGTTTTTT. The complete variable domain, with remaining parts taken from reference TRBV7-9 and TRBJ1-4, reads DTGVSQNPRHKITKRGQNVTFRCDPISEHNRLYWYRQTLGQGPEFLTYFQNEAQLEKSRLLSDRFSAERPKGSFSTLEIQRTEQGDSAMYLCASSLRVGEREKLFFGSGTQLSVL.

V and J are TRBV5-4 and TRBJ2-5; the D gene is possibly TRBD1 (5 bases). CDR1 is SGHNT, CDR2 YYREEE, per germline (reference sequence). The germline V and J ends were trimmed by 4 bases and 0 bases, with 13 bases remaining between them. The CDR3 is 15 residues long. The CDR3 loop reads CASSAKKGYQETQYF. DNA of the CDR3: TGTGCCAGCAGCGCAAAAAAGGGGTACCAAGAGACCCAGTACTTC.

The rearrangement uses TRBV5-1 and TRBJ1-2; D uncertain. Trimming stripped 0 bases from V and 4 bases from J, with 4 bases between. The V gene's germline CDR1 is SGHRS and CDR2 YFSETQ. This CDR3 spans 12 amino acids. The CDR3 DNA reads as TGCGCCAGCAGCTTGGCAGGCTATGGCTACACCTTC. Amino acids: CASSLAGYGYTF.